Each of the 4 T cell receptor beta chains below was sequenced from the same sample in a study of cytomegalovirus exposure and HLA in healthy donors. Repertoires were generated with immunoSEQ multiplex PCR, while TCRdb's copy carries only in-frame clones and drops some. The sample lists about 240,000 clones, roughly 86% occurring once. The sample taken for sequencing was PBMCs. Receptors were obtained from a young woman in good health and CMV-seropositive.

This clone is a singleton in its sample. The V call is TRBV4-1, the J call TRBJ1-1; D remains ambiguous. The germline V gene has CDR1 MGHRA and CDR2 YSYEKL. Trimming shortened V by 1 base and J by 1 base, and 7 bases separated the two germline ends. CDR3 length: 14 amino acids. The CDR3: CASSQGLGNTEAFF. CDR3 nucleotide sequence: TGCGCCAGCAGCCAAGGACTGGGGAACACTGAAGCTTTCTTT.

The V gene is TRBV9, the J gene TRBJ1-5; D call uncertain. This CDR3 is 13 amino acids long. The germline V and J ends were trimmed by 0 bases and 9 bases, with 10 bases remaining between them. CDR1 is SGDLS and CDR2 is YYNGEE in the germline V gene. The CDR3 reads CASSVEGRGPQHF. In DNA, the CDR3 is TGTGCCAGCAGCGTAGAAGGTCGGGGGCCCCAGCATTTT.

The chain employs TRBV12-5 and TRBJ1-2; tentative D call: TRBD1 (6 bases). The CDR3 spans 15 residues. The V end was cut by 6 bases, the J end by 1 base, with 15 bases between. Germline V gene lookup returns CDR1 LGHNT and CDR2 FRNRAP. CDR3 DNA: TGTGCTAGTGGGGCCGGACAGACTCTTAACTATGGCTACACCTTC. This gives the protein CASGAGQTLNYGYTF.

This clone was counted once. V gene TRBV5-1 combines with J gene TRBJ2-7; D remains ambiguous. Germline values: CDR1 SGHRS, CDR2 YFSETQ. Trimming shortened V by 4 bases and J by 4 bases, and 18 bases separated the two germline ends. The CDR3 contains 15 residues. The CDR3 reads CASSADSTDGYEQYF. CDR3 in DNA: TGCGCCAGCAGCGCTGACTCTACCGACGGGTACGAGCAGTACTTC.